This TCR beta chain was recovered during a study of blood T cells in healthy people across ages. For the second PCR, which ran for roughly 6 to 11 cycles, a sample-barcoded 5' primer and a J-beta primer mix were used. Researchers report that a template-switch adaptor with 12 random nucleotides tagged each cDNA molecule. TCRdb reprocessed the 5' RACE reads via MiXCR and lists one record per CDR3 protein. The sample has 800,000 to 950,000 distinct CDR3 sequences; 25% to 35% are singletons. The CDR3 runs 14 residues. The V gene end was trimmed by 6 bases and the J gene end by 3 bases; junction bases not matched to a gene: 5. The germline gives CDR1 MDHEN, CDR2 SYDVKM. In its sample, this clonotype was seen many times. This same sample was also taken into another study, of T cells of mothers and their children.

What was sequenced was blood. This clonotype originated in a woman aged 40 to 50 in good health. V gene TRBV28 combines with J gene TRBJ2-5; 9 bases map to TRBD2. As DNA, the CDR3 is TGTGCCAGCAGCCGGGGCGGGAGGGAAGAGACCCAGTACTTC. Translating gives CASSRGGREETQYF.